One sample yielded the 25 T cell receptor beta chains listed below, sequenced in a study of early stage breast cancer tumors. Sequencing was performed with immunoSEQ multiplex PCR; in TCRdb, only in-frame clones are kept and a portion is missing. The data hold about 34,000 clones, with approximately 70% observed a single time. Material: breast tumor tissue. Receptor source: a person under 45 with breast cancer.

The chain recombines TRBV18 with TRBJ2-7; tentatively, D is TRBD2 (6 bases). V was shortened by 2 bases and J by 2 bases, with 10 bases between the two germline ends. Germline lookup yields CDR1 KGHSH and CDR2 LQKENI. The CDR3 has 14 residues. CDR3 nucleotides: TGTGCCAGCTCACCAGGGACTCGGACCTACGAGCAGTACTTC. Protein: CASSPGTRTYEQYF.

The chain combines TRBV7-2 with TRBJ2-2, with D maybe TRBD2 (5 bases). With 2 bases removed from V and 6 bases from J, the gap between germline ends came to 10 bases. Germline assignment: CDR1 SGHTA and CDR2 FQGNSA. This CDR3 contains 14 residues. As DNA, the CDR3 is TGTGCCAGCAGCTTACGGTACGGGGCCGGGGAGCTGTTTTTT. It encodes CASSLRYGAGELFF.

This clone has more than one count but fewer than ten. The chain employs TRBV4-2 and TRBJ2-7, with TRBD2 identical over 10 bases. The CDR3 sequence is 18 residues long. Germline assignment: CDR1 LGHNA and CDR2 YNFKEQ. With V trimmed by 0 bases and J by 3 bases, 11 bases remained unmatched. This CDR3 reads CASSQDLPGLAMDYEQYF. The CDR3 DNA reads TGTGCCAGCAGCCAAGATCTTCCGGGACTAGCGATGGACTACGAGCAGTACTTC.

The chain joins TRBV6-1 to TRBJ1-1; a possible D gene is TRBD1 (6 bases). V shed 6 bases and J shed 2 bases, with 13 bases lying between them. Looked up from germline, CDR1 is MNHNS and CDR2 is SASEGT. The CDR3 has 14 residues. Here the CDR3 reads CASRAGDRNTEAFF. In nucleotides, the CDR3 is TGTGCCAGCAGGGCAGGGGATCGAAACACTGAAGCTTTCTTT.

The chain couples TRBV4-2 to TRBJ2-2; 7 bases align to TRBD1. Per germline, CDR1 LGHNA and CDR2 YNFKEQ. V shed 3 bases, J shed 3 bases, and the junction held 16 bases outside the gene matches. This CDR3 has 19 amino acids. CDR3 loop: CASSQFWDMGDRDTGELFF. CDR3 bases: TGTGCCAGCAGCCAGTTTTGGGACATGGGGGACAGAGACACCGGGGAGCTGTTTTTT.

The rearrangement joins TRBV4-3 to TRBJ2-7; 13 nucleotides line up with TRBD2. CDR3 length equals 21 residues. Germline trimming cut 2 bases from V and 0 bases from J; bases unmatched to any gene: 16. From germline, CDR1 is LGHNA and CDR2 YSLEER. DNA of the CDR3: TGCGCCAGCAGCCAATCCTTTTTTCGGACTAGCGGGAGTGGGGTCTCCTACGAGCAGTACTTC. It encodes CASSQSFFRTSGSGVSYEQYF.

This clone is a singleton in its sample. This chain connects TRBV5-8 to TRBJ2-1; 9 bases line up with TRBD1. In germline, CDR1 is SGHTS, CDR2 YDEGEE. J was trimmed by 0 bases and V by 4 bases; bases with no gene match: 8. The CDR3 has 17 residues. The CDR3 protein is CASSREQGALSYNEQFF. The CDR3 region has the DNA TGTGCCAGCAGCAGAGAACAGGGGGCTCTCTCCTACAATGAGCAGTTCTTC.

V is TRBV6-1 and J is TRBJ2-7; D possibly uses TRBD1 or TRBD2 (6 bases each). Germline V gene sequence: CDR1 MNHNS, CDR2 SASEGT. The V end was cut by 3 bases, the J end by 0 bases, with 15 bases between. The CDR3 runs 16 residues. Here the CDR3 reads CASSDPGGLSSYEQYF. The CDR3 DNA reads TGTGCCAGCAGTGACCCCGGGGGCCTCAGCTCCTACGAGCAGTACTTC.

The CDR3 nucleotides are TGTGCCAGTAGTCTACGGACGGGCACTGAAGCTTTCTTT. Its protein is CASSLRTGTEAFF. The genes are TRBV19 and TRBJ1-1; D unclear. The CDR3 sequence is 13 residues long. Per the germline V gene, CDR1 is LNHDA and CDR2 is SQIVND (reference sequence). Between the trimmed V and J ends, which lost 5 bases and 4 bases, there was a span of 11 bases.

This clone was seen a handful of times. This chain connects TRBV19 to TRBJ2-7; D perhaps matches TRBD1 (5 bases). Deletions cut 7 bases from V and 2 bases from J, with 12 bases between. The CDR3 is made up of 13 amino acids. The germline V gene has CDR1 LNHDA and CDR2 SQIVND (reference sequence). CDR3 in amino acids: CASKLSGTYEQYF. The CDR3 DNA reads as TGTGCCAGTAAGCTGTCAGGGACCTACGAGCAGTACTTC.

The chain has TRBV6-5 and TRBJ2-1; 8 nucleotides line up with TRBD2. The CDR3 covers 15 residues. The germline CDR1 and CDR2 sequences are MNHEY and SVGAGI. After removal of 1 base from V and 5 bases from J, the junction contained 4 bases not matched to a gene. The CDR3 loop is CASSYYTGGNNEQFF. CDR3 bases: TGTGCCAGCAGTTACTACACGGGAGGGAACAATGAGCAGTTCTTC.

The chain recombines TRBV19 with TRBJ2-4; TRBD1 might be the D (6 bases). CDR1 and CDR2 from the germline V gene are LNHDA and SQIVND (reference sequence). The V gene lost 5 bases and the J gene lost 13 bases, with 21 bases spanning the gap. This CDR3 region has 14 residues. The CDR3: CASSSRTEPELQYF. The DNA for the CDR3 is TGTGCCAGTAGTTCAAGGACAGAGCCCGAGTTACAGTACTTC.

The sample holds a few counts of this clone. The chain uses TRBV5-4 and TRBJ2-5, with 7 bases identical to TRBD2. This CDR3 region has 14 residues. Germline CDR1 is SGHNT and CDR2 is YYREEE (reference sequence). Trimming took 1 base from V and 3 from J; bases not matched to a gene: 3. The CDR3 DNA follows: TGTGCCAGCAGCTTGCCCGGGACTAAAGAGACCCAGTACTTC. This codes for CASSLPGTKETQYF. Filled out from reference TRBV5-4 and TRBJ2-5, the complete variable domain reads ETGVTQSPTHLIKTRGQQVTLRCSSQSGHNTVSWYQQALGQGPQFIFQYYREEENGRGNFPPRFSGLQFPNYSSELNVNALELDDSALYLCASSLPGTKETQYFGPGTRLLVL.

J is TRBJ2-7 and V is TRBV7-9; the D is unclear. This CDR3 has 14 amino acids. Germline values: CDR1 SEHNR, CDR2 FQNEAQ (reference sequence). Trimming left V 3 bases short and J 2 bases short, with 11 bases between. CDR3 residues: CASSLGPGAYEQYF. The CDR3 DNA reads as TGTGCCAGCAGCTTGGGTCCAGGAGCCTACGAGCAGTACTTC.

The J gene is TRBJ2-2, the V gene TRBV10-3, with no clear D. In germline, CDR1 is ENHRY, CDR2 SYGVKD. Deletions cut 0 bases from V and 2 bases from J, with 10 bases between. The CDR3 totals 16 residues. CDR3: CAISESGQVNTGELFF. The CDR3 coding sequence is TGTGCCATCAGTGAGTCAGGGCAGGTTAACACCGGGGAGCTGTTTTTT.

The chain employs TRBV9 and TRBJ1-2; 10 nucleotides line up with TRBD1. The J segment lost 4 bases and the V segment lost 3 bases, leaving 15 bases of the junction unmatched. CDR1 is SGDLS, CDR2 YYNGEE, per germline. The CDR3 covers 18 residues. The CDR3 spells CASSGSTGGSPFRYGYTF. The CDR3 DNA is TGTGCCAGCAGCGGCTCGACAGGGGGCTCTCCCTTTCGCTATGGCTACACCTTC.

In this sample, this clone turned up once. The chain is built from TRBV7-3 and TRBJ2-5; D may be TRBD1 or TRBD2 (5 bases each). Germline lookup yields CDR1 SGHTA and CDR2 FQGTGA. V dropped 2 bases and J dropped 2 bases, with 12 bases sitting between them. The CDR3 is 15 residues long. The CDR3 DNA sequence: TGTGCCAGCAGCTTATCCGGGGCTGAGCAAGAGACCCAGTACTTC. This translates into CASSLSGAEQETQYF.

The chain recombines TRBV6-1 with TRBJ2-6, with D unclear. This CDR3 comprises 12 residues. V gave up 7 bases and J gave up 4 bases, with 5 bases separating them. Germline CDR1 MNHNS, CDR2 SASEGT. In DNA form, the CDR3 reads TGTGCCAGCAACCAGGGGGCCAACGTCCTGACTTTC. This translates into CASNQGANVLTF.

This clone was seen a handful of times. This chain connects TRBV7-6 to TRBJ2-7; 7 bases align to TRBD2. From germline, CDR1 is SGHVS and CDR2 FNYEAQ. Germline trimming cut 8 bases from V and 1 base from J; bases unmatched to any gene: 5. The CDR3 totals 13 residues. The CDR3 DNA sequence: TGTGCCAGCGGTAGCGGGCCATCCTACGAGCAGTACTTC. Its protein product is CASGSGPSYEQYF.

This clone has a handful of counts. The chain combines TRBV7-2 with TRBJ2-7, with TRBD2 matching 9 bases. The CDR3 has 16 amino acids. Per germline, CDR1 SGHTA and CDR2 FQGNSA. After removal of 6 bases from V and 6 bases from J, the junction contained 15 bases not matched to a gene. Written as DNA, the CDR3 is TGTGCCAGCAGAGACAGGGTTGGGGGACTAGCCGGCGAGCAGTACTTC. Encoded protein: CASRDRVGGLAGEQYF.

The chain couples TRBV7-9 to TRBJ2-1; D gene unclear. Germline V gene lookup returns CDR1 SEHNR and CDR2 FQNEAQ (reference sequence). The CDR3 covers 9 residues. Trimming took off 3 bases at V and 10 bases at J, with 1 base between the two ends. The CDR3 DNA is TGTGCCAGCAGCTTGGAGCAGTTCTTC. This sequence encodes CASSLEQFF.

The table lists this clone with a few counts. This sample also contains other DNA sequences that code for the same CDR3. The CDR3 nucleotides are TGTGCCAGCAGCCAAGGGACAGGGTATGGCTACACCTTC. This sequence encodes CASSQGTGYGYTF. The J gene is TRBJ1-2, the V gene TRBV14; TRBD1 aligns across 8 bases. Germline V gives CDR1 SGHDN, CDR2 FVKESK. V dropped 1 base and J dropped 5; count of bases not matched to a gene: 0. The CDR3 extends over 13 amino acids.

The chain joins TRBV10-2 to TRBJ1-1, with D possibly TRBD1 on 5 matching bases. There are 15 residues in the CDR3. Germline V gives CDR1 WSHSY, CDR2 SAAADI. V was clipped by 4 bases and J by 1 base, with 13 bases between them. The CDR3 region is CASSAGSSANTEAFF. The CDR3 nucleotides are TGCGCCAGCAGTGCAGGGTCAAGCGCGAACACTGAAGCTTTCTTT.

The chain recombines TRBV2 with TRBJ1-2; D remains unclear. V was trimmed by 0 bases and J by 5 bases, leaving 13 bases between them. Germline V gives CDR1 SNHLY, CDR2 FYNNEI. The CDR3 totals 15 residues. The CDR3 nucleotides are TGTGCCAGCAGTGAAGCGCTGTTGAGAGGGTATGGCTACACCTTC. Translated: CASSEALLRGYGYTF.

This clone was detected a few times. The rearrangement links TRBV18 to TRBJ1-5; 7 bases are shared with TRBD1. In germline, CDR1 is KGHSH, CDR2 LQKENI. This CDR3 region has 12 residues. Trimming took 3 bases from V and 14 from J; bases not matched to a gene: 7. The CDR3 coding sequence is TGTGCCAGCTCACCCTGGACAGGCCTAAAGCATTTT. It encodes CASSPWTGLKHF.